In this sample, the clone carrying this T cell receptor beta chain turned up many times. The antigen is not known. The sample is drawn from a study of T-cell memory formation after mild COVID-19. TCRdb used MiXCR to reprocess the 5' RACE reads, holding one entry per CDR3 protein. The table includes a few hundred thousand distinct CDR3 sequences, 7.5% to 10% detected once. Broader study findings: Contracting clones, day 15 to 85, had balanced CD4/CD8, and later expanders favored CD4+.

This CDR3 region has 13 residues. V lost 6 bases, J lost 10 bases, and 13 bases lay in between. The V and J genes are TRBV12-3 or TRBV12-4 and TRBJ1-6; tentative D call: TRBD1 (5 bases). The sequence was obtained from a man aged 18 to 29 who had mild COVID-19 (a few samples of this study predate the infection). Cell type and time point are not known. Sequencing used PBMCs or a T cell subset sorted from them (not recorded which). The chain's CDR3 is CASSGTARSPLHF. The CDR3 DNA sequence: TGTGCCAGCAGCGGGACTGCTAGATCACCCCTCCACTTT.